What follows are 3 T cell receptor beta chains derived from one specimen sequenced in a study of shared clonotypes between healthy human individuals. Clones were read by immunoSEQ multiplex PCR, and TCRdb kept only the in-frame ones, dropping some. The sample has about 2.4 million clones; roughly 93% are singletons. Material for sequencing was naive CD4+ T cells from PBMCs. As for subset: CD45RA+ positively selected. Receptor source: a man aged 18 to 30 in good health. Some clones in this sample may be carry-over from other donors' samples.

The chain uses TRBV15 and TRBJ1-3; TRBD1 matches 8 bases. From germline, CDR1 is LNHNV and CDR2 YYDKDF (reference sequence). The CDR3 runs 17 residues. Unmatched junction bases numbered 7, after V lost 0 bases and J lost 3 bases. The CDR3 is CATSREVGDRLGNTIYF. CDR3 nucleotides: TGTGCCACCAGCAGAGAAGTGGGGGACAGGCTTGGAAACACCATATATTTT.

Note on this clone: This likely reflects a read error, since a far larger clone is one base away. Other nucleotide sequences in the sample specify the same CDR3. The V gene is TRBV7-9, the J gene TRBJ2-5; 7 bases align to TRBD1. The CDR3 covers 14 residues. V dropped 1 base and J dropped 1; count of bases not matched to a gene: 0. Germline CDR1 SEHNR, CDR2 FQNEAQ (reference sequence). DNA for the CDR3: TGTGCCAGCAGCTTAGGACAGGGCCAAGAGACCCAGTACTTC. This gives the protein CASSLGQGQETQYF.

The J gene is TRBJ2-1, the V gene TRBV13, with a tentative D call TRBD2 (6 bases). The length of the CDR3 is 16 residues. V was cut by 5 bases and J by 6 bases, with 20 bases left in between. Germline loops: CDR1 PRHDT, CDR2 FYEKMQ (reference sequence). Here the CDR3 reads CASSTYRDLGRNEQFF. CDR3 DNA sequence: TGTGCCAGCAGCACCTACCGGGACTTAGGACGCAATGAGCAGTTCTTC.